One and the same sample provided the 31 T cell receptor beta chains below, sequenced in a study of vaccination and CD4 T cells after COVID-19. Sequencing of DNA taken from cultured CD4+ T cells relied on the Oncomine TCR Beta short-read assay. Using its own MiXCR run on the PCR reads, TCRdb lists one record per CDR3 protein. Of almost 20,000 distinct CDR3 sequences in the sample, roughly 51% were seen once. Their antigens are not known. The treatment was: roughly 11-day PBMC culture with coronavirus spike peptide pools or control peptides (ViraFEST assay). The sequenced sample was CD4+ T cells from blood, cultured in vitro. These receptor sequences come from a human donor who had recovered from COVID-19.

The chain links TRBV20-1 to TRBJ1-5; the D gene is possibly TRBD2 (5 bases). The J call may be in error: the DNA end matches TRBJ2-3 better. The CDR3 is made up of 13 amino acids. In germline, CDR1 is DFQATT, CDR2 SNEGSKA (reference sequence). This CDR3 reads CSARAQEVQPQYF. CDR3 DNA sequence: TGCAGTGCTAGAGCCCAGGAGGTTCAGCCCCAGTATTTT.

This chain uses TRBV28 with TRBJ1-2; D is undetermined. There are 12 residues in the CDR3. Germline-derived CDR1 and CDR2 are MDHEN and SYDVKM. Trimming cost V 6 bases and J 7 bases, with 12 bases left between them. CDR3 region: CASRTGRSGYTF. CDR3 sequence (DNA): TGTGCCAGCAGGACCGGGAGAAGTGGCTACACCTTC.

The genes are TRBV28 and TRBJ1-5, with D uncertain. Trimming shortened V by 8 bases and J by 2 bases, and 16 bases separated the two germline ends. This CDR3 has 15 amino acids. Germline assignment: CDR1 MDHEN and CDR2 SYDVKM. Here the CDR3 DNA reads TGTGCCAGCCAAACCCCCTATAGGGGCAATCAGCCCCAGCATTTT. Its translation is CASQTPYRGNQPQHF.

This chain links TRBV7-9 with TRBJ2-7; weak D call: TRBD1 (6 bases). CDR1 and CDR2 (germline): SEHNR, FQNEAQ (reference sequence). V lost 5 bases and J lost 4, with 18 bases in between. This CDR3 is 15 amino acids long. The CDR3 coding sequence is TGTGCCAGCAGCACCGTCACAGGGTTCGTTTACGAGCAGTACTTC. Amino acids: CASSTVTGFVYEQYF.

The rearrangement uses TRBV23-1 and TRBJ2-1; D gene uncertain. TRBV23-1 is recorded as an ORF, its role being uncertain. The CDR3 consists of 13 residues. Trimming took off 0 bases at V and 9 bases at J, with 9 bases between the two ends. Here the CDR3 DNA reads TGCGCCAGCAGTCAATCCATGTGGGGTGAGCAGTTCTTC. Protein sequence: CASSQSMWGEQFF.

As for this clonotype: At one boundary the junction diverges from the germline segment, which might be a read error. This sequence joins TRBV6-4 and TRBJ1-6, with a possible D match to TRBD1 (6 bases). CDR3 length equals 17 residues. Germline values: CDR1 MRHNA, CDR2 SNTAGT. The CDR3 bases are TGTGCCGGCAGGCGGGGCCGGGACACCGAATATAATTCACCCCTCCACTTT. This encodes CAGRRGRDTEYNSPLHF.

The chain is built from TRBV12-1 and TRBJ1-6. TRBV12-1 is termed a pseudogene. This CDR3 region has 14 residues. The CDR3 bases are TGTGCCAGCGTATTACTGCCATATAATTCACCCCTCCACTTT. This gives the protein CASVLLPYNSPLHF.

V and J are TRBV20-1 and TRBJ1-1; unclear D gene. Trimming removed 0 bases from V and 7 bases from J, with 15 bases in between. CDR1 is DFQATT and CDR2 is SNEGSKA in the germline V gene (reference sequence). The CDR3 spans 14 residues. In DNA, the CDR3 is TGCAGTGCTAGAGATGTCTCAGCCTTCCTTGAAGCTTTCTTT. It translates to CSARDVSAFLEAFF.

The J gene is TRBJ2-7, the V gene TRBV5-5; D not resolved. CDR1 and CDR2 from the germline V gene are SGHKS and YYEKEE (reference sequence). This CDR3 contains 15 residues. V lost 4 bases and J 3 bases, leaving 17 bases between the germline ends. The CDR3 nucleotides read TGTGCCAGCAGCCCTGCAGCAACTTCAAACTACGAGCAGTACTTC. Residues: CASSPAATSNYEQYF.

The chain has TRBV27 and TRBJ2-5; 8 nucleotides line up with TRBD1. The CDR3 is 16 residues long. Unmatched junction bases numbered 10, after V lost 5 bases and J lost 2 bases. Germline V CDR1 and CDR2: MNHEY, SMNVEV (reference sequence). CDR3 sequence reads: CASSRDWTGWQETQYF. In DNA, the CDR3 is TGTGCCAGCAGTCGGGACTGGACAGGGTGGCAAGAGACCCAGTACTTC.

The J gene is TRBJ2-5, the V gene TRBV4-1; perhaps D is TRBD1 or TRBD2 (5 bases each). Trimming took 4 bases from V and 4 from J, leaving 10 bases between them. This CDR3 is 13 amino acids long. The germline V gene has CDR1 MGHRA and CDR2 YSYEKL. CDR3 sequence (DNA): TGCGCCAGCAGCCGGATTGGGGGAGAGACCCAGTACTTC. This codes for CASSRIGGETQYF.

J is TRBJ2-3 and V is TRBV5-1, with 8 bases lining up with TRBD2. Looked up from germline, CDR1 is SGHRS and CDR2 is YFSETQ. This CDR3 comprises 14 residues. V lost 6 bases, J lost 2 bases, and 5 bases stayed unmatched. The CDR3 protein is CASMGGGSTDTQYF. The CDR3 DNA reads as TGCGCCAGCATGGGCGGGGGGTCCACAGATACGCAGTATTTT.

V usage is TRBV7-9 and J usage is TRBJ2-7; D not certain. V was shortened by 0 bases and J by 3 bases, with 12 bases between the two germline ends. This CDR3 comprises 15 residues. Germline V gene data show CDR1 as SEHNR and CDR2 as FQNEAQ (reference sequence). This chain's CDR3 is CASSLAASYLYEQYF. DNA of the CDR3: TGTGCCAGCAGCTTAGCAGCCAGCTACCTCTACGAGCAGTACTTC.

This clonotype has just a few counts. V and J are TRBV10-1 and TRBJ2-2, with D perhaps TRBD2 (6 bases). CDR3 length: 15 amino acids. V dropped 5 bases and J dropped 4 bases, with 14 bases sitting between them. The V gene's germline CDR1 is WNHNN and CDR2 SYGVQD (reference sequence). The CDR3 DNA reads TGCGCCAGCAGTCCGCCTGGTAGCGGCACCGGGGAGCTGTTTTTT. It codes for CASSPPGSGTGELFF.

This rearrangement joins TRBV28 to TRBJ2-7; TRBD2 is a possible D gene (6 bases). The CDR3 loop spans 15 amino acids. Trimming pared 5 bases from V and 3 bases from J, leaving 17 bases between. Germline-derived CDR1 and CDR2 are MDHEN and SYDVKM. The CDR3 protein is CASSPFGGDSYEQYF. For the CDR3, the DNA is TGTGCCAGCAGTCCCTTCGGGGGTGATAGCTACGAGCAGTACTTC.

The rearrangement joins TRBV28 to TRBJ2-5, with 7 bases fitting TRBD1. V shed 10 bases and J 2 bases; nucleotides not matched to a gene: 7. This CDR3 is 13 amino acids long. Looked up from germline, CDR1 is MDHEN and CDR2 is SYDVKM. The chain's CDR3 is CAIRDSRQETQYF. DNA of the CDR3: TGTGCCATCCGGGACAGCAGACAAGAGACCCAGTACTTC.

The count of this clonotype is one. The J gene is TRBJ1-5, the V gene TRBV20-1; a possible D gene is TRBD1 (5 bases). V dropped 1 base and J dropped 0 bases, with 10 bases sitting between them. Germline CDR1 is DFQATT and CDR2 is SNEGSKA (reference sequence). The length of the CDR3 is 15 residues. The CDR3 loop is CSARAGLNSNQPQHF. The CDR3, as DNA: TGCAGTGCTAGAGCGGGACTGAATAGCAATCAGCCCCAGCATTTT.

This clonotype has more than one count but fewer than ten. This rearrangement joins TRBV6-1 to TRBJ2-7; 9 nucleotides align to TRBD1. The CDR3 is made up of 16 amino acids. V dropped 4 bases and J dropped 0; count of bases not matched to a gene: 7. In germline, CDR1 is MNHNS, CDR2 SASEGT. CDR3 sequence: CASSAAGQGSSYEQYF. DNA of the CDR3: TGTGCCAGCAGTGCCGCGGGACAGGGAAGCTCCTACGAGCAGTACTTC.

The rearrangement uses TRBV12-5 and TRBJ2-3; D not certain. The CDR3 has 12 residues. V dropped 5 bases and J dropped 2 bases, with 5 bases sitting between them. The germline gives CDR1 LGHNT, CDR2 FRNRAP. CDR3 sequence (DNA): TGTGCTAGTGGTCCCTACACAGATACGCAGTATTTT. Its translation: CASGPYTDTQYF.

This clonotype occurred a few times. The rearrangement links TRBV5-1 to TRBJ1-1, with D perhaps matching TRBD1 (5 bases). This CDR3 region has 14 residues. Trimming pared 1 base from V and 4 bases from J, leaving 11 bases between. Germline lookup yields CDR1 SGHRS and CDR2 YFSETQ. CDR3 in amino acids: CASSLSTGRTEAFF. As DNA, the CDR3 is TGCGCCAGCAGCTTGTCGACGGGGCGCACTGAAGCTTTCTTT.

The chain recombines TRBV27 with TRBJ2-7; no definite D call. V lost 4 bases, J lost 9 bases, and 22 bases lay in between. Germline CDR1 MNHEY, CDR2 SMNVEV (reference sequence). This CDR3 spans 15 amino acids. The chain's CDR3 is CASSSTESSYDWQYF. CDR3 sequence (DNA): TGTGCCAGCAGTTCCACGGAGTCGAGTTACGATTGGCAGTACTTC.

This sequence joins TRBV7-9 and TRBJ2-7; either TRBD1 or TRBD2 may fit D (5 bases each). Trimming removed 3 bases from V and 6 bases from J, with 9 bases in between. This CDR3 has 12 residues. Germline V gene data show CDR1 as SEHNR and CDR2 as FQNEAQ (reference sequence). In DNA form, the CDR3 reads TGTGCCAGCAGCTTTTCGGGGCGCGAGCAGTACTTC. Translation gives CASSFSGREQYF. Filled out from reference TRBV7-9 and TRBJ2-7, the complete variable domain reads DTGVSQNPRHKITKRGQNVTFRCDPISEHNRLYWYRQTLGQGPEFLTYFQNEAQLEKSRLLSDRFSAERPKGSFSTLEIQRTEQGDSAMYLCASSFSGREQYFGPGTRLTVT.

This chain connects TRBV4-3 to TRBJ1-2; the D gene is possibly TRBD1 (6 bases). Germline V gene lookup returns CDR1 LGHNA and CDR2 YSLEER. The CDR3 is made up of 17 amino acids. V lost 0 bases to trimming and J lost 2 bases, with 16 bases between them. The CDR3 coding sequence is TGCGCCAGCAGCCAAGATATGGGGCAGGGGAAGAACTATGGCTACACCTTC. Translating it yields CASSQDMGQGKNYGYTF.

The genes are TRBV7-2 and TRBJ1-3; D gene ambiguous. This CDR3 comprises 15 residues. Trimming pared 1 base from V and 4 bases from J, leaving 11 bases between. Germline V lookup: CDR1 SGHTA, CDR2 FQGNSA. CDR3 bases: TGTGCCAGCAGCTTAGTCCGGGGTCCGGGAAACACCATATATTTT. It is translated as CASSLVRGPGNTIYF.

The V gene is TRBV27, the J gene TRBJ1-2, with TRBD1 as a possible D gene (6 bases). This CDR3 comprises 13 residues. CDR1 is MNHEY and CDR2 is SMNVEV in the germline V gene (reference sequence). Trimming took off 6 bases at V and 4 bases at J, with 12 bases between the two ends. The CDR3: CASSDRPSYGYTF. CDR3 bases: TGTGCCAGCAGCGACAGGCCCAGCTATGGCTACACCTTC.

The chain couples TRBV7-9 to TRBJ2-3, with 9 bases fitting TRBD1. The CDR3 is 15 residues long. CDR1 SEHNR and CDR2 FQNEAQ come from the germline V gene (reference sequence). V dropped 5 bases and J dropped 2; count of bases not matched to a gene: 5. The CDR3 DNA reads as TGTGCCAGCAGCAACGGACAGGGGTTCACAGATACGCAGTATTTT. Translation gives CASSNGQGFTDTQYF.

The chain employs TRBV19 and TRBJ2-1; possibly TRBD1 for D (6 bases). There are 16 residues in the CDR3. Germline loops: CDR1 LNHDA, CDR2 SQIVND (reference sequence). V was shortened by 5 bases and J by 2 bases, with 16 bases between the two germline ends. CDR3: CASSPTHRDTYNEQFF. The DNA for the CDR3 is TGTGCCAGTAGTCCCACCCACAGGGACACCTACAATGAGCAGTTCTTC.

The chain joins TRBV9 to TRBJ1-3, with unresolved D. This CDR3 has 16 residues. Germline V lookup: CDR1 SGDLS, CDR2 YYNGEE. Between the trimmed V and J ends, which lost 0 bases and 0 bases, there was a span of 10 bases. The CDR3 DNA sequence: TGTGCCAGCAGCGTAGCCGGCAGGAGCTCTGGAAACACCATATATTTT. This encodes CASSVAGRSSGNTIYF.

This clonotype was counted between two and nine times. This chain's CDR3 is CASSKEGTGVDQPQHF. CDR3 nucleotide sequence: TGTGCCAGTAGTAAAGAAGGGACAGGGGTCGATCAGCCCCAGCATTTT. The chain combines TRBV19 with TRBJ1-5, with TRBD1 identical over 10 bases. J gave up 5 bases and V 4 bases, and 8 bases lay outside the gene matches. CDR1 and CDR2 (germline): LNHDA, SQIVND (reference sequence). The CDR3 is 16 amino acids. Filled out from reference TRBV19 and TRBJ1-5, the complete variable domain reads DGGITQSPKYLFRKEGQNVTLSCEQNLNHDAMYWYRQDPGQGLRLIYYSQIVNDFQKGDIAEGYSVSREKKESFPLTVTSAQKNPTAFYLCASSKEGTGVDQPQHFGDGTRLSIL.

J is TRBJ2-2 and V is TRBV7-3; 9 bases map to TRBD1. This CDR3 contains 15 residues. V was clipped by 4 bases and J by 5 bases; unmatched bases: 5. Germline CDR1 reads SGHTA; CDR2 reads FQGTGA. This chain's CDR3 is CASSSGQGRTGELFF. The CDR3 bases are TGTGCCAGCAGCTCCGGACAGGGGAGGACCGGGGAGCTGTTTTTT.

The rearrangement uses TRBV5-1 and TRBJ1-1; D perhaps matches TRBD1 (5 bases). The germline CDR1 and CDR2 sequences are SGHRS and YFSETQ. Trimming pared 4 bases from V and 3 bases from J, leaving 13 bases between. There are 14 residues in the CDR3. CDR3 in DNA: TGCGCCAGCAGCCCCGGCGACAGAGACACTGAAGCTTTCTTT. This sequence encodes CASSPGDRDTEAFF.